This TCR beta chain was retrieved from a study of blood T cell repertoires in COVID-19. Study-level background: PBMCs, B-cell-depleted T cells, or T cells provided the cDNA or gDNA that made up the material.

This clone turned up a few times. Other DNA sequences in this specimen translate into the identical CDR3. Germline V lookup: CDR1 MNHEY, CDR2 SMNVEV (reference sequence). The CDR3 is made up of 15 amino acids. V was cut by 0 bases and J by 0 bases, with 3 bases left in between. Original processing notes: It was from reference gene primer amplification that nucleated cell counts were estimated. The method was immunoSEQ multiplex PCR; TCRdb's version includes in-frame clones alone and lacks a portion of them. V and J calls and clone size are copied from that table; D and trimming were computed from the DNA. The top ten clones hold less than 25% of a sample with some 45,000 clones, around 80% of them seen once.

The genes are TRBV27 and TRBJ2-6; D gene uncertain. The sequenced material came from peripheral blood. This receptor was identified in a woman aged 60 to 75 with acute or convalescent COVID-19. The CDR3 loop reads CASSLSSSGANVLTF. Here the CDR3 DNA reads TGTGCCAGCAGTTTATCCAGCTCTGGGGCCAACGTCCTGACTTTC. The whole variable domain, remainder taken from reference TRBV27 and TRBJ2-6, is EAQVTQNPRYLITVTGKKLTVTCSQNMNHEYMSWYRQDPGLGLRQIYYSMNVEVTDKGDVPEGYKVSRKEKRNFPLILESPSPNQTSLYFCASSLSSSGANVLTFGAGSRLTVL.